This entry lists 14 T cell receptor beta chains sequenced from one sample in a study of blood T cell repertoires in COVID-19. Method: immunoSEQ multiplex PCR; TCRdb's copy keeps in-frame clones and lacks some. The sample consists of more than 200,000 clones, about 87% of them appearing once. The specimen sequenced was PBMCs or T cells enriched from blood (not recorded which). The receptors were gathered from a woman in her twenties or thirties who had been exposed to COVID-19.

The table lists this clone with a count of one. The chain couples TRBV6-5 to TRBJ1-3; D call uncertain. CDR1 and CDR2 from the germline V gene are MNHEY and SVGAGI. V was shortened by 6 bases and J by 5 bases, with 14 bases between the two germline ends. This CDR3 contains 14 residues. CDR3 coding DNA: TGTGCCAGCAGGTCCCCAGAGAGGAGAAACACCATATATTTT. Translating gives CASRSPERRNTIYF.

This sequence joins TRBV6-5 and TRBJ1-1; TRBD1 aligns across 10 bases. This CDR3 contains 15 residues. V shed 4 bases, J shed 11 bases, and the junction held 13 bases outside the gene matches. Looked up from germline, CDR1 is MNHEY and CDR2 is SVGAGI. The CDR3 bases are TGTGCCAGCAGTTTAGTAGGGGACAGGGGCTACCCGGCTTTCTTT. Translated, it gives CASSLVGDRGYPAFF.

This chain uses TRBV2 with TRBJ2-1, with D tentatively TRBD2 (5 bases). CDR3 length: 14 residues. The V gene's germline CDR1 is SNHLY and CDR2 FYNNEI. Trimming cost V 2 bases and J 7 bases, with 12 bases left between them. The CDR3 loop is CASSEWRTLNEQFF. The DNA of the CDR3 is TGTGCCAGCAGTGAATGGCGGACTCTAAATGAGCAGTTCTTC.

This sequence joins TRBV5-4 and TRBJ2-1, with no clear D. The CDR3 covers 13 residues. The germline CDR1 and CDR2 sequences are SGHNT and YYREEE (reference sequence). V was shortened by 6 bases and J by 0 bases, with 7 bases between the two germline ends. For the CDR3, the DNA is TGTGCCAGCAAAGAGGTCTCCTACAATGAGCAGTTCTTC. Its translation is CASKEVSYNEQFF.

CDR3 nucleotide sequence: TGTGCCAGCAGTGAGGAGGTTGGGAGAAACACCATATATTTT. It encodes CASSEEVGRNTIYF. The chain uses TRBV6-1 and TRBJ1-3; D is unclear. V was trimmed by 3 bases and J by 5 bases, leaving 11 bases between them. This CDR3 contains 14 residues. Per the germline V gene, CDR1 is MNHNS and CDR2 is SASEGT.

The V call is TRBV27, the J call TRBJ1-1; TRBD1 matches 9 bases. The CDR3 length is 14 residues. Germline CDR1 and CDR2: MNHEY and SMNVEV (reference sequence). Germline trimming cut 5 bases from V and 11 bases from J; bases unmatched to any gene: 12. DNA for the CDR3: TGTGCCAGCAGTGAACCGGGACAGGGCAGGTGGGCTTTCTTT. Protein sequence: CASSEPGQGRWAFF.

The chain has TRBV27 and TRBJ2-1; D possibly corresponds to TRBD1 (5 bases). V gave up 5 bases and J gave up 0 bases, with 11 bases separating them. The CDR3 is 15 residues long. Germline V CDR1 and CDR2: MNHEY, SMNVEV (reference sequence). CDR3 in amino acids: CASSLTVSSYNEQFF. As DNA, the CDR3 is TGTGCCAGCAGTCTGACAGTAAGCTCCTACAATGAGCAGTTCTTC.

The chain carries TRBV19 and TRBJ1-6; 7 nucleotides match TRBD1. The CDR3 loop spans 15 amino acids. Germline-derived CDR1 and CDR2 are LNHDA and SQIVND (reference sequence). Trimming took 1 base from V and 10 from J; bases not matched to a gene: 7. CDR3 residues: CASSIVPGGESPLHF. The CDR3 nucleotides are TGTGCCAGTAGTATAGTGCCAGGGGGAGAATCACCCCTCCACTTT.

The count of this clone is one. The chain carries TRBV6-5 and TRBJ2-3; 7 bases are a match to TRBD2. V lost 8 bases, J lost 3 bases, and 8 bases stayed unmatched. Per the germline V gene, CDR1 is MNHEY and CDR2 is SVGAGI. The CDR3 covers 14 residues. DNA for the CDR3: TGTGCCAGCCACATTTGGGGGGGGACAGATACGCAGTATTTT. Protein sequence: CASHIWGGTDTQYF.

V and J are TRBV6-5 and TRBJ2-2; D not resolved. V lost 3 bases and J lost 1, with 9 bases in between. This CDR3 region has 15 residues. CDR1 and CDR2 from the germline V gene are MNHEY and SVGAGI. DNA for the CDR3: TGTGCCAGCAGTTATCGGGTTGGGAACACCGGGGAGCTGTTTTTT. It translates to CASSYRVGNTGELFF.

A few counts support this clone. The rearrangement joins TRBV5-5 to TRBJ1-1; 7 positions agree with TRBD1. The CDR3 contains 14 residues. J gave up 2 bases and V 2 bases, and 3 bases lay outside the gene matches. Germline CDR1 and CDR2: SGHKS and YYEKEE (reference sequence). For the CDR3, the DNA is TGTGCCAGCAGCTTTAACAGGGGCAACACTGAAGCTTTCTTT. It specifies CASSFNRGNTEAFF.

CDR3 sequence (DNA): TGTGCCAGCAGCTTGGGGACAGGCGAAAAACTGTTTTTT. Its protein product is CASSLGTGEKLFF. J is TRBJ1-4 and V is TRBV5-5; 7 bases agree with TRBD1. CDR3 length equals 13 residues. V shed 0 bases and J 8 bases; nucleotides not matched to a gene: 1. Germline-derived CDR1 and CDR2 are SGHKS and YYEKEE (reference sequence).

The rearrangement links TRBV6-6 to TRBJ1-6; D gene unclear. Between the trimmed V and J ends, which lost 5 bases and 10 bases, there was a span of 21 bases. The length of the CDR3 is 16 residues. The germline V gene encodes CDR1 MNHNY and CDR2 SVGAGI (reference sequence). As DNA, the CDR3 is TGTGCCAGCAGTACAGCCCGGTTGGCTAATTACTCACCCCTCCACTTT. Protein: CASSTARLANYSPLHF.

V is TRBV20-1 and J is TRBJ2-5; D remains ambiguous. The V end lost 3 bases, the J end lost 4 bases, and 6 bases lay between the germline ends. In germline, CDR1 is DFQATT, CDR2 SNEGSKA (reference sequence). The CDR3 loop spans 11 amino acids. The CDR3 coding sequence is TGCAGTGCTAGTCTAGGAGAGACCCAGTACTTC. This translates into CSASLGETQYF.